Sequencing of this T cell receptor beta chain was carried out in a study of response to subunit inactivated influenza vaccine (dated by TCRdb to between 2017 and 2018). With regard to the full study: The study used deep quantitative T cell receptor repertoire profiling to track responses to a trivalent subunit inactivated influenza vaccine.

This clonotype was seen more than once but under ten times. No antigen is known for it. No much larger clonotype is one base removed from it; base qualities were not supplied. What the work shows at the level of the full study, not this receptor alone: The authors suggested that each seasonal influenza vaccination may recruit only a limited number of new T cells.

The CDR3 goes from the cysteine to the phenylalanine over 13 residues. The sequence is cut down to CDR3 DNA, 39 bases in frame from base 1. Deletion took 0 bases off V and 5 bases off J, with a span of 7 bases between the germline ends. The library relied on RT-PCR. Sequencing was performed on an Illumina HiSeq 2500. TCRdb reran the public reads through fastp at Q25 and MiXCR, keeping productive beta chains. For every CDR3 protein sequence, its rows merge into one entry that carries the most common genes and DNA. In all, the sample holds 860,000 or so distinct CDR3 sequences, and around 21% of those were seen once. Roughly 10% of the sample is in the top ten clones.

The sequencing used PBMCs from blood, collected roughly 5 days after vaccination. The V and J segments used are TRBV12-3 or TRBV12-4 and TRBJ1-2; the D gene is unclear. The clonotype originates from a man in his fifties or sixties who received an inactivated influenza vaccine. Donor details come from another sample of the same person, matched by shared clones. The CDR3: CASSLAGSYGYTF. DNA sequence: TGTGCCAGCAGTTTAGCGGGATCATATGGCTACACCTTC.